The 17 T cell receptor beta chains reported below all come from one sample, sequenced in a study of T cells after yellow fever vaccination. TCRdb re-called the 5' RACE reads with MiXCR, one entry per CDR3 protein. Seen here are hundreds of thousands of distinct CDR3 sequences, approximately 3.9% observed once, and the top ten hold 23%. The sample in question was PBMCs, obtained on the day of the yellow fever booster vaccination. The source is a man aged 18 to 29 who received the YFV17D yellow fever vaccine.

This clonotype showed up many times. The V and J genes are TRBV7-2 and TRBJ2-7; TRBD2 matches 8 bases. J was trimmed by 3 bases and V by 1 base; bases with no gene match: 5. The CDR3 spans 15 residues. Germline V gives CDR1 SGHTA, CDR2 FQGNSA. The CDR3 sequence: CASSLGASGFYEQYV. The CDR3 bases are TGTGCCAGCAGCTTAGGGGCTAGCGGGTTCTACGAGCAGTACGTC.

The V call is TRBV6-5, the J call TRBJ1-4; D possibly corresponds to TRBD1 (5 bases). The germline V and J ends were trimmed by 0 bases and 4 bases, with 12 bases remaining between them. Germline V gene data show CDR1 as MNHEY and CDR2 as SVGAGI. The length of the CDR3 is 16 residues. CDR3 in DNA: TGTGCCAGCAGTTACTCGGGAGGGGCTGGTAATGAAAAACTGTTTTTT. Translating gives CASSYSGGAGNEKLFF.

This clonotype was seen only a few times. The J gene is TRBJ1-5, the V gene TRBV5-1, with 8 positions matching TRBD1. CDR1 and CDR2 from the germline V gene are SGHRS and YFSETQ. Unmatched junction bases numbered 4, after V lost 1 base and J lost 7 bases. The CDR3 contains 14 residues. CDR3 coding DNA: TGCGCCAGCAGCTTGTCAGGGGGCGGACAGCCCCAGCATTTT. Protein sequence: CASSLSGGGQPQHF.

This clonotype was found a few times. The V gene is TRBV18, the J gene TRBJ2-7; 12 bases match TRBD2. Trimming removed 2 bases from V and 2 bases from J; junction bases left unmatched: 1. There are 15 residues in the CDR3. CDR1 is KGHSH and CDR2 is LQKENI in the germline V gene. CDR3 sequence (DNA): TGTGCCAGCTCACCAACTAGCGGGGGGACCTACGAGCAGTACTTC. Its translation: CASSPTSGGTYEQYF.

This clonotype was observed at least ten times. The chain employs TRBV5-1 and TRBJ1-6; TRBD1 matches at 8 bases. CDR3 length: 13 residues. V lost 5 bases, J lost 9 bases, and 4 bases stayed unmatched. CDR1 is SGHRS and CDR2 is YFSETQ in the germline V gene. DNA for the CDR3: TGCGCCAGCAGTCCAGGGGGCGGTTCACCCCTCCACTTT. Translating gives CASSPGGGSPLHF.

This clonotype was observed a handful of times. CDR3: CASSLNGNTIYF. As DNA, the CDR3 is TGTGCCAGCAGCTTAAACGGAAACACCATATATTTT. The genes are TRBV7-2 and TRBJ1-3, with unresolved D. The CDR3 runs 12 residues. V lost 2 bases and J lost 4, with 3 bases in between. Germline V gene sequence: CDR1 SGHTA, CDR2 FQGNSA.

This clonotype was counted ten times or more. The chain is built from TRBV15 and TRBJ2-7; 9 bases agree with TRBD1. Per germline, CDR1 LNHNV and CDR2 YYDKDF (reference sequence). There are 14 residues in the CDR3. With 5 bases clipped from V and 4 bases from J, the junction kept 6 bases outside the gene matches. This CDR3 is CATSVGTGPYEQYV. CDR3 DNA sequence: TGTGCCACCAGCGTAGGGACAGGGCCGTACGAGCAGTACGTC.

This clonotype has at least ten counts. The V call is TRBV12-3 or TRBV12-4, the J call TRBJ1-2; TRBD1 matches 10 bases. CDR3 length: 18 amino acids. V gave up 1 base and J gave up 8 bases; unmatched junction bases: 16. DNA of the CDR3: TGTGCCAGCAGTTTAGGGGCTGGCGGGACAGGGGCGGCTTGGGGCTACACCTTC. This translates into CASSLGAGGTGAAWGYTF.

At least ten counts were recorded for this clonotype. The chain uses TRBV10-3 and TRBJ2-7; 8 bases fit TRBD1. This CDR3 is built from 14 residues. V was pared by 5 bases and J by 3 bases, with 6 bases of the junction left unmatched. Germline V CDR1 and CDR2: ENHRY, SYGVKD. CDR3 protein: CAISPGQASYEQYF. CDR3 in DNA: TGTGCCATCAGTCCGGGACAGGCTAGCTACGAGCAGTACTTC.

The CDR3 DNA reads TGCGCCAGCAGCTTGTCCCTTAGACAGGGGAAGGGCACTGAAGCTTTCTTT. Protein product: CASSLSLRQGKGTEAFF. This rearrangement joins TRBV5-1 to TRBJ1-1, with 8 positions matching TRBD1. The CDR3 loop spans 17 amino acids. Germline CDR1 SGHRS, CDR2 YFSETQ. V was pared by 1 base and J by 4 bases, with 12 bases of the junction left unmatched.

This clonotype has a handful of counts. The chain has TRBV6-6 and TRBJ1-3; 7 bases line up with TRBD1. From germline, CDR1 is MNHNY and CDR2 SVGAGI (reference sequence). CDR3 length: 15 residues. The V gene end was trimmed by 5 bases and the J gene end by 6 bases; junction bases not matched to a gene: 10. The CDR3: CASSRQGDGKNTIYF. DNA of the CDR3: TGTGCCAGCAGTCGACAGGGTGACGGAAAAAACACCATATATTTT.

At least ten counts were recorded for this clonotype. The CDR3 protein is CASSQDPSGADTQYF. For the CDR3, the DNA is TGCGCCAGCAGCCAAGATCCGAGCGGAGCGGATACGCAGTATTTT. The chain carries TRBV4-1 and TRBJ2-3, with D possibly being TRBD2 (5 bases). The CDR3 spans 15 residues. Germline assignment: CDR1 MGHRA and CDR2 YSYEKL. The V and J ends lost 0 bases and 6 bases respectively, with 13 bases between them.

The rearrangement joins TRBV7-9 to TRBJ1-1; D call uncertain. V was pared by 5 bases and J by 10 bases, with 11 bases between. The CDR3 has 11 residues. Germline CDR1 SEHNR, CDR2 FQNEAQ (reference sequence). The CDR3, as DNA: TGTGCCAGCAGCGAGCATCACGGAGCTTTCTTT. It translates to CASSEHHGAFF.

This clonotype was seen a handful of times. The rearrangement links TRBV20-1 to TRBJ2-1; 8 bases align to TRBD2. Germline trimming cut 4 bases from V and 9 bases from J; bases unmatched to any gene: 14. The CDR3 has 15 amino acids. Germline V gives CDR1 DFQATT, CDR2 SNEGSKA (reference sequence). The CDR3 nucleotides are TGCAGTGCTACCCTTCCGGGGGGGCCTATCAGTGAGCAGTTCTTC. Translated: CSATLPGGPISEQFF.

The chain employs TRBV7-6 and TRBJ1-1; 7 bases agree with TRBD1. The CDR3 covers 15 residues. The junction had 1 base not matched to a gene; V was cut back by 0 bases and J by 0 bases. Germline V gene lookup returns CDR1 SGHVS and CDR2 FNYEAQ. CDR3 bases: TGTGCCAGCAGCTTAGCTCAGGGGGTGAACACTGAAGCTTTCTTT. This gives the protein CASSLAQGVNTEAFF.

The chain's CDR3 is CASSPHAGLFTDTQYF. The CDR3 bases are TGTGCCAGCAGCCCCCACGCGGGACTGTTCACAGATACGCAGTATTTT. This chain links TRBV7-9 with TRBJ2-3; a weak D match, TRBD2 (6 bases). Germline V gene sequence: CDR1 SEHNR, CDR2 FQNEAQ (reference sequence). The CDR3 contains 16 residues. V was shortened by 5 bases and J by 2 bases, with 17 bases between the two germline ends. Full variable domain (remainder filled in from reference TRBV7-9 and TRBJ2-3): DTGVSQNPRHKITKRGQNVTFRCDPISEHNRLYWYRQTLGQGPEFLTYFQNEAQLEKSRLLSDRFSAERPKGSFSTLEIQRTEQGDSAMYLCASSPHAGLFTDTQYFGPGTRLTVL.

This clonotype was recorded at least ten times. This sequence joins TRBV6-5 and TRBJ2-3; 7 positions agree with TRBD2. CDR3 length equals 16 residues. Germline V gives CDR1 MNHEY, CDR2 SVGAGI. J lost 0 bases, V lost 4 bases, and 7 bases had no gene match. The CDR3 DNA sequence: TGTGCCAGCAGTTTTTCCGGGGGGTTTAGCACAGATACGCAGTATTTT. This translates into CASSFSGGFSTDTQYF.